These 19 T cell receptor beta chains were sequenced from one sample in a study of blood T cells in healthy people across ages. It was with a sample-barcoded 5' primer and a J-beta primer mix that a second PCR of roughly 6 to 12 cycles was run. TCRdb re-called the 5' RACE reads through MiXCR, storing one row per CDR3 protein. The sample lists about 730,000 distinct CDR3 sequences; about 40% were seen once. Sequenced material: blood. Every receptor here comes from a woman aged 55-70 years in good health.

This clonotype was counted between two and nine times. This chain links TRBV10-3 with TRBJ2-3; D is possibly TRBD1 (6 bases). Trimming cost V 4 bases and J 1 base, with 12 bases left between them. Germline lookup yields CDR1 ENHRY and CDR2 SYGVKD. The CDR3 length is 15 residues. CDR3 nucleotides: TGTGCCATCAGTGGTTCCAGACAGGGCACAGATACGCAGTATTTT. It is translated as CAISGSRQGTDTQYF.

This rearrangement joins TRBV12-3 or TRBV12-4 to TRBJ1-5; perhaps TRBD1 as D (6 bases). The V and J ends lost 6 bases and 6 bases respectively, with 12 bases between them. The CDR3 has 13 amino acids. The CDR3 protein is CASRSQGSQPQHF. In DNA form, the CDR3 reads TGTGCCAGCAGGAGTCAGGGGAGTCAGCCCCAGCATTTT.

V gene TRBV27 combines with J gene TRBJ2-7, with a weak D call TRBD1 (5 bases). Trimming removed 8 bases at V and 2 bases at J, with 19 bases between. CDR1 MNHEY and CDR2 SMNVEV come from the germline V gene (reference sequence). There are 15 residues in the CDR3. DNA for the CDR3: TGTGCCAGCTCACCACCGGCGACAGCCCCCTACGAGCAGTACTTC. Translated: CASSPPATAPYEQYF.

V and J are TRBV6-2 or TRBV6-3 and TRBJ2-1, with D unclear. Trimming removed 11 bases from V and 4 bases from J, with 18 bases in between. The CDR3 contains 14 residues. Looked up from germline, CDR1 is MNHEY and CDR2 is SVGEGT. CDR3 protein: CAGIPEDRYNEQFF. As DNA, the CDR3 is TGTGCCGGCATACCAGAGGACCGGTACAATGAGCAGTTCTTC.

The rearrangement links TRBV7-6 to TRBJ2-7, with 7 bases aligning to TRBD1. CDR3 length equals 14 residues. The V gene's germline CDR1 is SGHVS and CDR2 FNYEAQ. The ends lost 0 bases at V and 5 bases at J; junction bases unmatched: 4. For the CDR3, the DNA is TGTGCCAGCAGCTTAGCGACAGGGAAGCACGAGCAGTACTTC. Residues: CASSLATGKHEQYF. Full variable domain (remainder filled in from reference TRBV7-6 and TRBJ2-7): GAGVSQSPRYKVTKRGQDVALRCDPISGHVSLYWYRQALGQGPEFLTYFNYEAQQDKSGLPNDRFSAERPEGSISTLTIQRTEQRDSAMYRCASSLATGKHEQYFGPGTRLTVT.

The chain is built from TRBV12-3 or TRBV12-4 and TRBJ2-3; D is ambiguous. V was pared by 3 bases and J by 5 bases, with 15 bases between. This CDR3 comprises 15 residues. The CDR3 is CASSLSNRLRDTQYF. In nucleotides, the CDR3 is TGTGCCAGCAGTTTGTCTAACCGGTTGAGAGATACGCAGTATTTT.

This sequence joins TRBV20-1 and TRBJ2-5; 8 nucleotides align to TRBD2. V lost 3 bases to trimming and J lost 5 bases; unmatched junction nucleotides: 11. Germline V gene data show CDR1 as DFQATT and CDR2 as SNEGSKA (reference sequence). The CDR3 has 15 amino acids. This CDR3 reads CSASGLAGFGETQYF. As DNA, the CDR3 is TGCAGTGCTAGTGGTCTAGCGGGCTTTGGGGAGACCCAGTACTTC.

The rearrangement joins TRBV11-3 to TRBJ2-1; D is uncertain. This CDR3 region has 13 residues. The V gene's germline CDR1 is SGHNT and CDR2 YENEEA. Trimming cost V 0 bases and J 8 bases, with 8 bases left between them. CDR3 protein: CASSLDPVYEQFF. CDR3 nucleotide sequence: TGTGCCAGCAGCTTAGATCCAGTCTATGAGCAGTTCTTC. Combining the CDR3 with reference TRBV11-3 and TRBJ2-1 gives the whole variable domain EAGVVQSPRYKIIEKKQPVAFWCNPISGHNTLYWYLQNLGQGPELLIRYENEEAVDDSQLPKDRFSAERLKGVDSTLKIQPAELGDSAVYLCASSLDPVYEQFFGPGTRLTVL.

This clonotype was recorded at least ten times. The chain has TRBV5-1 and TRBJ2-5; D might be TRBD2 (6 bases). Germline CDR1 is SGHRS and CDR2 is YFSETQ. The CDR3 loop spans 14 amino acids. Trimming pared 0 bases from V and 2 bases from J, leaving 8 bases between. CDR3 sequence reads: CASSLGLGQETQYF. CDR3 DNA sequence: TGCGCCAGCAGCTTGGGACTAGGGCAAGAGACCCAGTACTTC.

For the CDR3, the DNA is TGTGCCAGCAGCCGCGGGGCTAGCGGGGGGGAAGAGACCCAGTACTTC. Encoded protein: CASSRGASGGEETQYF. The chain has TRBV4-2 and TRBJ2-5; 12 nucleotides agree with TRBD2. Germline V gives CDR1 LGHNA, CDR2 YNFKEQ. Germline trimming cut 4 bases from V and 3 bases from J; bases unmatched to any gene: 6. This CDR3 is 16 amino acids long.

This clonotype turned up a few times. J is TRBJ2-7 and V is TRBV14; TRBD1 matches 9 bases. Trimming cost V 3 bases and J 0 bases; bases outside gene matches: 6. This CDR3 spans 16 amino acids. Germline V gene data show CDR1 as SGHDN and CDR2 as FVKESK. The DNA for the CDR3 is TGTGCCAGCAGCCAGCTAGGGACAGGGCCCTCCTACGAGCAGTACTTC. Residues: CASSQLGTGPSYEQYF.

The sample holds many counts of this clonotype. The rearrangement joins TRBV3-1 to TRBJ2-7; TRBD2 is a possible D gene (6 bases). The germline CDR1 and CDR2 sequences are LGHDT and YNNKEL (reference sequence). CDR3 length: 15 residues. Trimming removed 0 bases at V and 2 bases at J, with 11 bases between. The CDR3 loop is CASSQEASVPYEQYF. The CDR3 DNA reads TGTGCCAGCAGCCAAGAAGCTAGCGTCCCCTACGAGCAGTACTTC.

This clonotype was seen more than once but under ten times. This sequence joins TRBV12-3 or TRBV12-4 and TRBJ2-7, with 9 bases matching TRBD1. The CDR3 has 13 amino acids. V was clipped by 8 bases and J by 2 bases; unmatched bases: 4. In DNA, the CDR3 is TGTGCCAGCGGACGGACAGGGGCCTACGAGCAGTACTTC. This translates into CASGRTGAYEQYF.

The chain carries TRBV27 and TRBJ2-1; no reliable D call. The V gene lost 1 base and the J gene lost 6 bases, with 16 bases spanning the gap. Germline V gives CDR1 MNHEY, CDR2 SMNVEV (reference sequence). The CDR3 loop spans 16 amino acids. The CDR3 coding sequence is TGTGCCAGCAGTTTATTCCACGGTTCTCAGGCCAATGAGCAGTTCTTC. Translating gives CASSLFHGSQANEQFF.

The genes are TRBV20-1 and TRBJ2-2; D is unclear. V was clipped by 6 bases and J by 2 bases, with 16 bases between them. CDR3 size: 15 residues. From germline, CDR1 is DFQATT and CDR2 SNEGSKA (reference sequence). This chain's CDR3 is CSAPPAVGNTGELFF. CDR3 coding DNA: TGCAGTGCCCCGCCCGCGGTGGGTAACACCGGGGAGCTGTTTTTT.

In this sample, this clonotype turned up a few times. The gene calls are TRBV5-1 and TRBJ1-2, with D possibly being TRBD1 (5 bases). CDR3 length: 15 residues. From germline, CDR1 is SGHRS and CDR2 YFSETQ. V lost 0 bases, J lost 6 bases, and 15 bases lay in between. The CDR3 nucleotides read TGCGCCAGCAGCTTGGCCCATCAGGGTAAAGATGGCTACACCTTC. This gives the protein CASSLAHQGKDGYTF.

This chain links TRBV11-2 with TRBJ2-1; TRBD2 agrees at 7 bases. Germline CDR1 is SGHAT and CDR2 is FQNNGV. This CDR3 comprises 15 residues. With 3 bases clipped from V and 9 bases from J, the junction kept 11 bases outside the gene matches. CDR3 region: CASSFGLVVSGEQFF. The CDR3 DNA reads as TGTGCCAGCAGCTTTGGACTAGTGGTTTCGGGTGAGCAGTTCTTC.

This clonotype came up a few times. The rearrangement links TRBV5-1 to TRBJ2-3; D could derive from TRBD1 or TRBD2 (5 bases each). The CDR3 has 18 residues. V was trimmed by 1 base and J by 2 bases, leaving 20 bases between them. CDR1 SGHRS and CDR2 YFSETQ come from the germline V gene. This CDR3 reads CASSLYPPQGRSTDTQYF. CDR3 DNA sequence: TGCGCCAGCAGCTTGTACCCCCCTCAGGGACGGTCCACAGATACGCAGTATTTT. The full variable domain, with the rest looked up from reference TRBV5-1 and TRBJ2-3, is KAGVTQTPRYLIKTRGQQVTLSCSPISGHRSVSWYQQTPGQGLQFLFEYFSETQRNKGNFPGRFSGRQFSNSRSEMNVSTLELGDSALYLCASSLYPPQGRSTDTQYFGPGTRLTVL.

The sample holds one count of this clonotype. The gene calls are TRBV6-2 or TRBV6-3 and TRBJ2-1; possibly TRBD1 or TRBD2 for D (5 bases each). The CDR3 is 13 residues long. Germline-derived CDR1 and CDR2 are MNHEY and SVGEGT. Trimming shortened V by 8 bases and J by 10 bases, and 18 bases separated the two germline ends. The CDR3 loop reads CASHGRDLGEQFF. DNA of the CDR3: TGTGCCAGCCATGGAAGGGACCTAGGGGAGCAGTTCTTC.